This is a list of T cell receptor beta chains from one sample in a study of beta chain features in type 1 diabetes. Only in-frame clones appear in the TCRdb table, and some are missing; sequencing was by immunoSEQ multiplex PCR. The sample holds approximately 300,000 clones, roughly 9.6% seen once. Sequenced material: naive CD4+ T cells from blood. The receptors stem from a woman in her twenties or thirties in good health. Both conserved end residues are trimmed from each CDR3. The D gene is left open where the match is weak.

D,J,V,CDR3
TRBD1,TRBJ1-1,TRBV29-1,SVEDRVGQGLRTEAF
-,TRBJ2-7,TRBV18,ASSPPQGTAYEQY
TRBD2,TRBJ2-3,TRBV7-2,ASTPGLAGGTDTQY
-,TRBJ2-1,TRBV5-1,ASSRLRAYNEQF
TRBD1,TRBJ2-1,TRBV5-1,ASSPGQEYNEQF
-,TRBJ1-2,TRBV7-9,ASSRPGGGGYT
-,TRBJ2-2,TRBV6-5,ASRGGHNTGELF
-,TRBJ2-2,TRBV28,ASRVVSTGELF
TRBD2,TRBJ2-2,TRBV6-6,AIPGGLADDGELF
-,TRBJ2-3,TRBV5-6,ASSLGDWKADTQY
-,TRBJ1-2,TRBV5-8,ASSLAGFYGYT
TRBD2,TRBJ2-7,TRBV11-2,ASSPESGRARNEQY
TRBD2,TRBJ2-1,TRBV27,ASSTQGGYYNEQF
TRBD1,TRBJ2-7,TRBV5-6,ASSRGQGDEQY
TRBD1,TRBJ1-2,TRBV5-6,ASSLGDRDHYGYT
TRBD2,TRBJ2-1,TRBV7-2,ASSPRLAGAGEQF
TRBD2,-,TRBV4-3,ASSQEGGTGVEQY
-,TRBJ2-1,TRBV4-3,ASSQESGFYNEQF
TRBD2,TRBJ2-1,TRBV2,AGREWDEQF
TRBD2,TRBJ2-3,TRBV7-2,ASSLAGLAVDTQY
TRBD2,TRBJ2-5,TRBV7-3,ASSRTGGFQETQY
-,TRBJ2-5,TRBV15,ATKTGGETQY
TRBD1,TRBJ1-2,TRBV6-5,ASSLQGNYGYT
-,TRBJ1-5,TRBV6-5,ASSYSSGVDQPQH
TRBD1,TRBJ2-7,TRBV19,ASSNGQGVYEQY
TRBD1,TRBJ2-1,TRBV7-3,ASSLSSGDSLYNEQF
TRBD1,TRBJ2-4,TRBV15,ATSRDRGRGSLAKNIQY
TRBD1,TRBJ2-5,TRBV28,ASSLMGTGQETQY
-,TRBJ2-2,TRBV30,AWSVWSPKGELF
-,TRBJ2-1,TRBV28,ASSLFSREQF
-,TRBJ1-2,TRBV7-9,ASTLAWKGLYGYT
-,TRBJ2-2,TRBV5-8,ASSLVGGTGELF
-,TRBJ2-2,TRBV18,ASSPPGGELF
-,TRBJ1-1,TRBV18,ASSLSRVQGRDTEAF
-,TRBJ1-5,TRBV6-5,ASRSEGNSNQPQH
TRBD2,TRBJ2-3,TRBV7-2,ASSLLGGRSWDTQY
-,TRBJ1-5,TRBV7-9,ASSPDTLNQPQH
-,TRBJ2-2,TRBV7-3,ASSSGHPGELF
-,TRBJ1-1,TRBV7-6,ASSLLANTEAF
-,TRBJ2-3,TRBV28,ASRGSGRRRDTQY
TRBD1,TRBJ2-5,TRBV14,ASSRRGPAGETQY